One and the same sample provided the 25 T cell receptor beta chains below, sequenced in a study of shared clonotypes between healthy human individuals. Method: immunoSEQ multiplex PCR; TCRdb's copy keeps in-frame clones and lacks some. The sample holds about a million clones; about 75% are singletons and the top ten take 1.4%. Sequenced sample: memory CD4+ T cells sorted from blood. Sample subset: CD45RA-negative fraction. These receptors came from a man aged 18 to 29 in good health.

The J gene is TRBJ1-3, the V gene TRBV25-1; D gene uncertain. There are 11 residues in the CDR3. Germline V gene data show CDR1 as MGHDK and CDR2 as SYGVNS. V was trimmed by 5 bases and J by 6 bases, leaving 5 bases between them. The CDR3 DNA is TGTGCCAGCAGTAGGGTAAACACCATATATTTT. It encodes CASSRVNTIYF. The entire variable domain, with the rest obtained from reference TRBV25-1 and TRBJ1-3, is as follows: EADIYQTPRYLVIGTGKKITLECSQTMGHDKMYWYQQDPGMELHLIHYSYGVNSTEKGDLSSESTVSRIRTEHFPLTLESARPSHTSQYLCASSRVNTIYFGEGSWLTVV.

The rearrangement links TRBV10-3 to TRBJ2-1; the D gene is possibly TRBD1 (5 bases). Per germline, CDR1 ENHRY and CDR2 SYGVKD. Trimming cost V 9 bases and J 0 bases, with 12 bases left between them. The CDR3 is 14 residues long. CDR3 nucleotides: TGTGCCATTTACAGGAGTAGCTCCTACAATGAGCAGTTCTTC. Its translation: CAIYRSSSYNEQFF.

In this sample, this clone turned up a few times. The chain couples TRBV5-1 to TRBJ2-5, with 8 nucleotides matching TRBD1. The CDR3 length is 14 residues. Looked up from germline, CDR1 is SGHRS and CDR2 is YFSETQ. With V trimmed by 2 bases and J by 1 base, 1 base remained unmatched. The CDR3 loop is CASSFRGPQETQYF. The CDR3 bases are TGCGCCAGCAGCTTCAGGGGGCCCCAAGAGACCCAGTACTTC.

The V and J genes are TRBV5-1 and TRBJ2-2; TRBD2 aligns across 8 bases. V was clipped by 1 base and J by 8 bases; unmatched bases: 7. The CDR3 consists of 15 residues. Per germline, CDR1 SGHRS and CDR2 YFSETQ. CDR3 coding DNA: TGCGCCAGCAGCTTGACAGCGGGAGCTCGGGGGGAGCTGTTTTTT. This encodes CASSLTAGARGELFF.

This rearrangement joins TRBV5-1 to TRBJ2-1, with TRBD1 as a possible D gene (5 bases). The CDR3 consists of 15 residues. The V end lost 4 bases, the J end lost 1 base, and 12 bases lay between the germline ends. CDR1 is SGHRS, CDR2 YFSETQ, per germline. CDR3 region: CASSEDSWSYNEQFF. The CDR3 DNA is TGCGCCAGCAGCGAAGACAGTTGGTCCTACAATGAGCAGTTCTTC.

The V and J genes are TRBV6-1 and TRBJ1-1, with D perhaps TRBD1 (6 bases). Trimming removed 6 bases at V and 1 base at J, with 12 bases between. This CDR3 has 14 amino acids. CDR1 MNHNS and CDR2 SASEGT come from the germline V gene. CDR3 nucleotides: TGTGCCAGCAGGCTATACAGGGAGAACACTGAAGCTTTCTTT. It specifies CASRLYRENTEAFF.

This clone is a singleton in its sample. The chain couples TRBV6-4 to TRBJ1-1; perhaps TRBD1 as D (6 bases). Germline lookup yields CDR1 MRHNA and CDR2 SNTAGT. V was pared by 4 bases and J by 5 bases, with 17 bases between. This CDR3 contains 15 residues. The CDR3 region has the DNA TGTGCCAGCAGTGGCCAACCGGGAGGACAGACTGAAGCTTTCTTT. Protein sequence: CASSGQPGGQTEAFF.

The sample holds a few counts of this clone. The chain carries TRBV10-3 and TRBJ2-3; TRBD2 matches 8 bases. V gave up 7 bases and J gave up 3 bases; unmatched junction bases: 6. The CDR3 is 14 amino acids. Looked up from germline, CDR1 is ENHRY and CDR2 is SYGVKD. The CDR3 loop reads CAIMGLEGTDTQYF. In DNA, the CDR3 is TGTGCCATCATGGGACTAGAGGGAACAGATACGCAGTATTTT.

The J gene is TRBJ1-5, the V gene TRBV10-3, with 7 nucleotides matching TRBD1. The V and J ends lost 5 bases and 2 bases, in that order; junction bases with no gene match: 3. Germline V lookup: CDR1 ENHRY, CDR2 SYGVKD. There are 14 residues in the CDR3. The CDR3 nucleotides are TGTGCCATCAGTCCAGACAGGGGCAATCAGCCCCAGCATTTT. This translates into CAISPDRGNQPQHF.

This clone was recorded only once. This chain uses TRBV6-1 with TRBJ2-6; a possible D gene is TRBD2 (5 bases). V lost 4 bases and J 2 bases, leaving 12 bases between the germline ends. The CDR3 length is 16 residues. In germline, CDR1 is MNHNS, CDR2 SASEGT. This CDR3 is CASSARAGAGANVLTF. In nucleotides, the CDR3 is TGTGCCAGCAGTGCCCGGGCCGGGGCTGGGGCCAACGTCCTGACTTTC.

The CDR3 loop is CASSLDAAAISPLHF. CDR3 bases: TGTGCCAGCAGCTTGGATGCGGCCGCCATCTCACCCCTCCACTTT. The chain has TRBV5-6 and TRBJ1-6; D is unresolved. Germline CDR1 SGHDT, CDR2 YYEEEE. The CDR3 is 15 amino acids. The V and J ends lost 0 bases and 10 bases respectively, with 14 bases between them. Full variable domain (rest looked up from reference TRBV5-6 and TRBJ1-6): DAGVTQSPTHLIKTRGQQVTLRCSPKSGHDTVSWYQQALGQGPQFIFQYYEEEERQRGNFPDRFSGHQFPNYSSELNVNALLLGDSALYLCASSLDAAAISPLHFGNGTRLTVT.

This chain links TRBV6-1 with TRBJ1-4, with no clear D. CDR1 and CDR2 (germline): MNHNS, SASEGT. The CDR3 has 11 amino acids. In DNA, the CDR3 is TGTGCTTCACAACTAAGGGAAAAACTGTTTTTT. Amino acid sequence: CASQLREKLFF.

The chain combines TRBV2 with TRBJ1-3, with D possibly matching TRBD1 (6 bases). The CDR3 is 15 amino acids. CDR1 is SNHLY, CDR2 FYNNEI, per germline. V was clipped by 4 bases and J by 8 bases, with 18 bases between them. This CDR3 reads CASSGPGANGDTIYF. The CDR3 coding sequence is TGTGCCAGCAGTGGACCAGGGGCCAATGGGGACACCATATATTTT.

The CDR3 loop reads CASSFDRWGYNEQFF. CDR3 in DNA: TGTGCCAGCAGCTTCGACAGGTGGGGTTACAATGAGCAGTTCTTC. The chain couples TRBV7-6 to TRBJ2-1, with D perhaps matching TRBD1 (6 bases). The CDR3 covers 15 residues. CDR1 and CDR2 (germline): SGHVS, FNYEAQ. With 3 bases removed from V and 4 bases from J, the gap between germline ends came to 13 bases. Drawing the rest from reference TRBV7-6 and TRBJ2-1, the complete variable domain is GAGVSQSPRYKVTKRGQDVALRCDPISGHVSLYWYRQALGQGPEFLTYFNYEAQQDKSGLPNDRFSAERPEGSISTLTIQRTEQRDSAMYRCASSFDRWGYNEQFFGPGTRLTVL.

The chain uses TRBV15 and TRBJ2-1, with D perhaps TRBD1 or TRBD2 (5 bases each). This CDR3 contains 13 residues. Germline lookup yields CDR1 LNHNV and CDR2 YYDKDF (reference sequence). The V end was cut by 0 bases, the J end by 9 bases, with 9 bases between. The CDR3 nucleotides read TGTGCCACCAGCAGAGATCTTGGGGGTGAGCAGTTCTTC. Translating gives CATSRDLGGEQFF.

This clone was found many times. The V gene is TRBV12-5, the J gene TRBJ2-4; 7 bases match TRBD1. The CDR3 has 15 residues. Losses at the gene ends were 9 bases for V and 2 bases for J; bases not matched to a gene: 10. Per germline, CDR1 LGHNT and CDR2 FRNRAP. The CDR3 region has the DNA TGTGCTAGCGAGGACAGGCGTGGTACCAAAAACATTCAGTACTTC. It yields the protein CASEDRRGTKNIQYF.

This clone was seen more than once but under ten times. This chain links TRBV30 with TRBJ1-5, with D possibly being TRBD1 (5 bases). Trimming stripped 1 base from V and 6 bases from J, with 10 bases between. The CDR3 contains 13 residues. Germline V gene lookup returns CDR1 GTSNPN and CDR2 SVGIG (reference sequence). The CDR3 is CAWSDSGSQPQHF. The CDR3 DNA sequence: TGTGCCTGGAGTGATTCAGGGTCTCAGCCCCAGCATTTT.

The V and J genes are TRBV7-6 and TRBJ2-7, with D unclear. The CDR3 sequence is 13 residues long. V lost 4 bases and J 0 bases, leaving 7 bases between the germline ends. CDR1 is SGHVS, CDR2 FNYEAQ, per germline. The chain's CDR3 is CASSSSSSYEQYF. CDR3 coding DNA: TGTGCCAGCAGCTCCTCAAGCTCCTACGAGCAGTACTTC.

The chain has TRBV7-8 and TRBJ2-3, with D perhaps matching TRBD2 (6 bases). This CDR3 comprises 15 residues. V lost 1 base to trimming and J lost 0 bases, with 8 bases between them. Germline-derived CDR1 and CDR2 are SGHVS and FQNEAQ. CDR3 in amino acids: CASSLDGTSTDTQYF. Written as DNA, the CDR3 is TGTGCCAGCAGCTTAGACGGGACTAGCACAGATACGCAGTATTTT.

The CDR3, as DNA: TGTGCCAGCAGCTTATCCACCCTCCGGACAGGAAACACCGGGGAGCTGTTTTTT. Translation gives CASSLSTLRTGNTGELFF. The V call is TRBV11-2, the J call TRBJ2-2; 7 nucleotides align to TRBD1. Germline CDR1 SGHAT, CDR2 FQNNGV. The CDR3 is 18 residues long. After removal of 2 bases from V and 2 bases from J, the junction contained 11 bases not matched to a gene.

The chain uses TRBV6-1 and TRBJ2-7, with D tentatively TRBD1 (5 bases). V shed 2 bases and J shed 2 bases, with 10 bases lying between them. The CDR3 is made up of 14 amino acids. Germline V lookup: CDR1 MNHNS, CDR2 SASEGT. CDR3 nucleotide sequence: TGTGCCAGCAGTGAATTGGGGCCCACCTACGAGCAGTACTTC. This codes for CASSELGPTYEQYF.

The chain recombines TRBV2 with TRBJ2-2, with 9 bases lining up with TRBD2. This CDR3 is 16 amino acids long. The trim removed 4 bases at V and 1 base at J, leaving 4 bases unmatched. Germline CDR1 reads SNHLY; CDR2 reads FYNNEI. The DNA for the CDR3 is TGTGCCAGCAGTGTGGCAGCGGGAGGGAACACCGGGGAGCTGTTTTTT. It yields the protein CASSVAAGGNTGELFF.

This chain joins TRBV4-1 and TRBJ2-5; tentatively, D is TRBD1 or TRBD2 (5 bases each). This CDR3 comprises 14 residues. Germline V gene lookup returns CDR1 MGHRA and CDR2 YSYEKL. Trimming took 1 base from V and 5 from J, leaving 11 bases between them. The CDR3 region has the DNA TGCGCCAGCAGCCAAGTAGCAGGGAGTGAGACCCAGTACTTC. Translation: CASSQVAGSETQYF.

Only a few counts were recorded for this clone. This chain connects TRBV5-1 to TRBJ1-2; TRBD1 matches 9 bases. The V gene end was trimmed by 0 bases and the J gene end by 4 bases; junction bases not matched to a gene: 13. The CDR3 is 18 amino acids. CDR1 SGHRS and CDR2 YFSETQ come from the germline V gene. In DNA, the CDR3 is TGCGCCAGCAGCTTGGAAGGGACAGGGTCCAAGGGGAGCTATGGCTACACCTTC. Translation gives CASSLEGTGSKGSYGYTF.

This chain joins TRBV12-2 and TRBJ1-5; the table's TRBD1 call for D was not verified on the DNA. TRBV12-2 is flagged as a pseudogene. There are 14 residues in the CDR3. This CDR3 reads CASRLDRLDQPQHF. CDR3 DNA: TGTGCAAGTCGCTTAGACAGGTTAGATCAGCCCCAGCATTTT.